These 5 T cell receptor beta chains were all obtained from the same sample, sequenced in a study of human T cells and chemical hapten exposure. Treatment described: therapeutic diphenylcyclopropenone sensitization with weekly scalp DPC. Separate cDNA molecules received unique molecular identifiers, which the library attached to them. TCRdb redid the calling of the reads with MiXCR, one entry per CDR3 protein. The data contain 600 to 700 distinct CDR3 sequences, roughly half of them singletons. Sequenced material: whole blood, taken before DPC sensitization or 2, 6, or about 24 weeks after (not recorded which). The receptors come from an adult with alopecia areata. Some clones in this sample may be carry-over from other donors' samples. This table probably holds off-target reads from a library built for another chain.

The V gene is TRBV6-2 or TRBV6-3, the J gene TRBJ1-5; a possible D gene is TRBD1 (6 bases). This CDR3 has 15 amino acids. Trimming stripped 4 bases from V and 1 base from J, with 11 bases between. Germline values: CDR1 MNHEY, CDR2 SVGEGT. The CDR3 DNA reads as TGTGCCAGCAGTTGGGTCAGGGGAAGCAATCAGCCCCAGCATTTT. This encodes CASSWVRGSNQPQHF.

This clonotype was seen more than once but under ten times. This chain links TRBV27 with TRBJ2-2; D is perhaps TRBD1 or TRBD2 (5 bases each). Germline-derived CDR1 and CDR2 are MNHEY and SMNVEV (reference sequence). V lost 6 bases and J 2 bases, leaving 10 bases between the germline ends. The CDR3 sequence is 14 residues long. CDR3 nucleotide sequence: TGTGCCAGCAGCCGGGACGGAAACACCGGGGAGCTGTTTTTT. This translates into CASSRDGNTGELFF.

The chain employs TRBV19 and TRBJ2-6; D possibly corresponds to TRBD1 (5 bases). The germline CDR1 and CDR2 sequences are LNHDA and SQIVND (reference sequence). CDR3 size: 14 residues. Trimming took 6 bases from V and 1 from J, leaving 7 bases between them. The CDR3 protein is CASRTESGANVLTF. In DNA, the CDR3 is TGTGCCAGTAGGACAGAATCTGGGGCCAACGTCCTGACTTTC.

J is TRBJ2-1 and V is TRBV20-1; 12 positions agree with TRBD1. The length of the CDR3 is 16 residues. CDR1 DFQATT and CDR2 SNEGSKA come from the germline V gene (reference sequence). The V gene end was trimmed by 5 bases and the J gene end by 4 bases; junction bases not matched to a gene: 9. CDR3: CSAFQPGQGAYNEQFF. The CDR3 DNA reads as TGCAGTGCTTTCCAACCGGGACAGGGGGCTTACAATGAGCAGTTCTTC.

The chain recombines TRBV20-1 with TRBJ2-7, with 9 bases fitting TRBD1. The CDR3 totals 14 residues. Germline V gene sequence: CDR1 DFQATT, CDR2 SNEGSKA (reference sequence). The V and J ends lost 6 bases and 7 bases, in that order; junction bases with no gene match: 13. CDR3 protein: CSAERGTGLREQYF. In nucleotides, the CDR3 is TGCAGTGCGGAACGGGGGACAGGGTTACGGGAGCAGTACTTC.